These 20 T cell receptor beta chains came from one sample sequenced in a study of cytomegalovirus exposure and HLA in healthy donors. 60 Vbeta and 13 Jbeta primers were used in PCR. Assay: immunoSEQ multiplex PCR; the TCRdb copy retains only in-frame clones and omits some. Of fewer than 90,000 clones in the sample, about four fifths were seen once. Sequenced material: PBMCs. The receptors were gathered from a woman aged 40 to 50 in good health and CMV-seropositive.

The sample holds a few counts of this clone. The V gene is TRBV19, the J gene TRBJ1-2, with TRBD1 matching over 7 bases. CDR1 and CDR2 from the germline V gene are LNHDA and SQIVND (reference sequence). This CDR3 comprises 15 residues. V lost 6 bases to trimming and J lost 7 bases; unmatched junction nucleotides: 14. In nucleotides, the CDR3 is TGTGCCAGTAGGGTACCGGGACAGTTCCTTGGTGGCTACACCTTC. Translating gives CASRVPGQFLGGYTF.

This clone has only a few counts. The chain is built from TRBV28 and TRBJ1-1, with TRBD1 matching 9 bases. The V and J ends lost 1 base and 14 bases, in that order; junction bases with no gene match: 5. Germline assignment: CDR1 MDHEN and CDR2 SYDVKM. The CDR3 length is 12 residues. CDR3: CASSLSTGGEFF. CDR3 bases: TGTGCCAGCAGTTTATCCACAGGGGGCGAATTCTTT.

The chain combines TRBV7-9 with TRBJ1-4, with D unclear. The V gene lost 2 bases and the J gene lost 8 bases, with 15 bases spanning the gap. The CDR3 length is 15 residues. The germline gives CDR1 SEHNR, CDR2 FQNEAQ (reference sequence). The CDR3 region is CASSLSFGSLEKLFF. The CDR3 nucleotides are TGTGCCAGCAGCTTAAGTTTCGGGTCACTCGAAAAACTGTTTTTT.

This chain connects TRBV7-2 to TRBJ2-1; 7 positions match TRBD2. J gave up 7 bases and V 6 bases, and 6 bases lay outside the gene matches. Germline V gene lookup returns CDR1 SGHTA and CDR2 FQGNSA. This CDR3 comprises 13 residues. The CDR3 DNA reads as TGTGCCAGCAGTCCGAGTAGCGGGAATGAGCAGTTCTTC. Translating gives CASSPSSGNEQFF. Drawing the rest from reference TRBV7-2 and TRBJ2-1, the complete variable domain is GAGVSQSPSNKVTEKGKDVELRCDPISGHTALYWYRQSLGQGLEFLIYFQGNSAPDKSGLPSDRFSAERTGGSVSTLTIQRTQQEDSAVYLCASSPSSGNEQFFGPGTRLTVL.

Here the CDR3 DNA reads TGCGCCAGCAGCTTGCCGACAGGGGGCGCGACTGAAGCTTTCTTT. Its translation is CASSLPTGGATEAFF. The rearrangement uses TRBV5-1 and TRBJ1-1, with 10 bases lining up with TRBD1. V was pared by 1 base and J by 5 bases, with 5 bases of the junction left unmatched. This CDR3 is built from 15 residues. CDR1 is SGHRS and CDR2 is YFSETQ in the germline V gene.

The CDR3: CASSHGSGAGETEAFF. The CDR3 DNA follows: TGCGCCAGCAGCCATGGATCAGGGGCAGGGGAGACTGAAGCTTTCTTT. The chain recombines TRBV4-1 with TRBJ1-1; D is perhaps TRBD1 (6 bases). The germline V gene has CDR1 MGHRA and CDR2 YSYEKL. This CDR3 is 16 amino acids long. Trimming took off 3 bases at V and 5 bases at J, with 19 bases between the two ends.

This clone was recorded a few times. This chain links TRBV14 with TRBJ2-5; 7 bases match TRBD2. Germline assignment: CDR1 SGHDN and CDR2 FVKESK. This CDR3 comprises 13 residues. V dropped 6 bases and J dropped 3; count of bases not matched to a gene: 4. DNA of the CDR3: TGTGCCAGCAGAAGGGAGGGAGAAGAGACCCAGTACTTC. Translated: CASRREGEETQYF. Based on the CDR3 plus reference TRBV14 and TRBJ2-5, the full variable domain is EAGVTQFPSHSVIEKGQTVTLRCDPISGHDNLYWYRRVMGKEIKFLLHFVKESKQDESGMPNNRFLAERTGGTYSTLKVQPAELEDSGVYFCASRREGEETQYFGPGTRLLVL.

Written as DNA, the CDR3 is TGTGCCAGCAGCTTGAAACTAGCGGGAGGGTTCTACGAGCAGTACTTC. It encodes CASSLKLAGGFYEQYF. V usage is TRBV7-6 and J usage is TRBJ2-7; TRBD2 matches 13 bases. In germline, CDR1 is SGHVS, CDR2 FNYEAQ. Trimming at V came to 3 bases and at J to 3 bases, leaving 5 bases not matched to a gene. The CDR3 is 16 amino acids. Full variable domain (rest looked up from reference TRBV7-6 and TRBJ2-7): GAGVSQSPRYKVTKRGQDVALRCDPISGHVSLYWYRQALGQGPEFLTYFNYEAQQDKSGLPNDRFSAERPEGSISTLTIQRTEQRDSAMYRCASSLKLAGGFYEQYFGPGTRLTVT.

The CDR3 is CATAFGTNEKLFF. The CDR3, as DNA: TGTGCCACCGCATTCGGAACTAATGAAAAACTGTTTTTT. The rearrangement links TRBV18 to TRBJ1-4; D not certain. CDR1 and CDR2 (germline): KGHSH, LQKENI. Trimming took 10 bases from V and 1 from J, leaving 10 bases between them. The CDR3 runs to 13 residues. The full variable domain, its missing parts supplied by reference TRBV18 and TRBJ1-4, is NAGVMQNPRHLVRRRGQEARLRCSPMKGHSHVYWYRQLPEEGLKFMVYLQKENIIDESGMPKERFSAEFPKEGPSILRIQQVVRGDSAAYFCATAFGTNEKLFFGSGTQLSVL.

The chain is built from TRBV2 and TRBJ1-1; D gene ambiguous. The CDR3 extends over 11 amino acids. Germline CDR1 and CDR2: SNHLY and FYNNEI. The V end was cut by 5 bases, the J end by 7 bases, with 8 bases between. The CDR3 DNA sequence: TGTGCCAGCAGTATACAGAGTGAAGCTTTCTTT. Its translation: CASSIQSEAFF.

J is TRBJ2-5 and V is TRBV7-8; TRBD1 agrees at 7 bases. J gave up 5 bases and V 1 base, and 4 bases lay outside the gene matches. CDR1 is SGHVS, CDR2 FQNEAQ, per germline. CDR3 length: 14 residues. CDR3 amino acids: CASSLEGGSETQYF. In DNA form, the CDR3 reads TGTGCCAGCAGCTTAGAAGGGGGCTCGGAGACCCAGTACTTC.

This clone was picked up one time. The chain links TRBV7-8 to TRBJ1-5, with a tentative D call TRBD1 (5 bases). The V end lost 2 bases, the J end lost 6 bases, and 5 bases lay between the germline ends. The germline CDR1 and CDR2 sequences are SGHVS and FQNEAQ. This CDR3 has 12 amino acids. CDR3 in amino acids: CASSLQGQPQHF. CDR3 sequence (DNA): TGTGCCAGCAGCTTACAGGGTCAGCCCCAGCATTTT.

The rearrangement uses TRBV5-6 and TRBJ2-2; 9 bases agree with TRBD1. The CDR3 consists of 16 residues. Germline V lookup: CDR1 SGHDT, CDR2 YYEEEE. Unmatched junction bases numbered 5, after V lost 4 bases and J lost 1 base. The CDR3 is CASSKPGQGNTGELFF. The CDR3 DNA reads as TGTGCCAGCAGCAAACCGGGACAGGGGAACACCGGGGAGCTGTTTTTT.

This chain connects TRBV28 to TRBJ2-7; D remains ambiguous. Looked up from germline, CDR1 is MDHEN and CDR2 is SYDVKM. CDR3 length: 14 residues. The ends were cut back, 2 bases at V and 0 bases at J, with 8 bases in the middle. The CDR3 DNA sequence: TGTGCCAGCAGTTTAGTGTCGAGCTCCTACGAGCAGTACTTC. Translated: CASSLVSSSYEQYF.

The CDR3, as DNA: TGTGCCAGCAGCGGGGAGTGGGGGCAAGGGACTGAAGCTTTCTTT. Translating gives CASSGEWGQGTEAFF. V is TRBV5-5 and J is TRBJ1-1; TRBD1 might be the D (6 bases). Germline CDR1 is SGHKS and CDR2 is YYEKEE (reference sequence). V gave up 4 bases and J gave up 5 bases, with 18 bases separating them. The CDR3 totals 15 residues.

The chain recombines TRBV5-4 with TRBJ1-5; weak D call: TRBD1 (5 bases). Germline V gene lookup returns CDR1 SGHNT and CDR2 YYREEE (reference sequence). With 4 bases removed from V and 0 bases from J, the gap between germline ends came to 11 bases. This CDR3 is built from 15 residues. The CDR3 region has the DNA TGTGCCAGCAGCCGCGGCGGGGGTAGCAATCAGCCCCAGCATTTT. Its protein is CASSRGGGSNQPQHF.

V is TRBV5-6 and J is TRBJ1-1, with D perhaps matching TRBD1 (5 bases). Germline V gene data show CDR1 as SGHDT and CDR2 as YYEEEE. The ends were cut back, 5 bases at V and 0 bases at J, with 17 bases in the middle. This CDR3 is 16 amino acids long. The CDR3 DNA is TGTGCCAGCAGTATGGGGTATAGGGGTATGAACACTGAAGCTTTCTTT. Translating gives CASSMGYRGMNTEAFF.

CDR3 sequence: CASDPGTGFSGELFF. In DNA, the CDR3 is TGCGCCAGCGACCCCGGGACAGGGTTTTCCGGGGAGCTGTTTTTT. The V gene is TRBV5-1, the J gene TRBJ2-2; 9 nucleotides line up with TRBD1. The CDR3 totals 15 residues. With 7 bases clipped from V and 6 bases from J, the junction kept 10 bases outside the gene matches. CDR1 and CDR2 (germline): SGHRS, YFSETQ. The full variable domain, rest sourced from reference TRBV5-1 and TRBJ2-2, is KAGVTQTPRYLIKTRGQQVTLSCSPISGHRSVSWYQQTPGQGLQFLFEYFSETQRNKGNFPGRFSGRQFSNSRSEMNVSTLELGDSALYLCASDPGTGFSGELFFGEGSRLTVL.

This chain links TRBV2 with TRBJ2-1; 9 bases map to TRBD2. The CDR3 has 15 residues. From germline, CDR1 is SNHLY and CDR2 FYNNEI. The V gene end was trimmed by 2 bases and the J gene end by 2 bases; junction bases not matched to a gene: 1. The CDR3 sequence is CASSELAGPYNEQFF. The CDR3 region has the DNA TGTGCCAGCAGTGAACTAGCGGGACCCTACAATGAGCAGTTCTTC.

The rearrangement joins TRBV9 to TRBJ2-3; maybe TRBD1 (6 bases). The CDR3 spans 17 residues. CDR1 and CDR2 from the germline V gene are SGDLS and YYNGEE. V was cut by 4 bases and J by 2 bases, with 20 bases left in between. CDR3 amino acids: CASSWTDFTVPTDTQYF. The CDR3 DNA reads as TGTGCCAGCAGCTGGACAGATTTTACGGTCCCCACAGATACGCAGTATTTT.